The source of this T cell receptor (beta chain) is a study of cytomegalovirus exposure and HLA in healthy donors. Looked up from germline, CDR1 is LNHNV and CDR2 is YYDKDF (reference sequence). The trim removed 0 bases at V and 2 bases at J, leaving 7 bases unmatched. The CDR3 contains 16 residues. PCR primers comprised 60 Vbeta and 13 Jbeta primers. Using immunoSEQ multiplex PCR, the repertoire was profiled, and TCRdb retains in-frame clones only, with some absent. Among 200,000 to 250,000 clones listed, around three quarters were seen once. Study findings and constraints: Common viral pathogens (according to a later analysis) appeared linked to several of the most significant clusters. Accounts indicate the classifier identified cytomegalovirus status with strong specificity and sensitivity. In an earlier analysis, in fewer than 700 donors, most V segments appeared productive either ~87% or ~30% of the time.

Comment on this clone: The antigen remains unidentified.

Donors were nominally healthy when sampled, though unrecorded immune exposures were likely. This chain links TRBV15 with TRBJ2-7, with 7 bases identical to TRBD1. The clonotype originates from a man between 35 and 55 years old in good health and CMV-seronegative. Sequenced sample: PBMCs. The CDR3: CATSRDHDRDPYEQYF. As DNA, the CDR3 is TGTGCCACCAGCAGAGATCACGACAGGGACCCCTACGAGCAGTACTTC.